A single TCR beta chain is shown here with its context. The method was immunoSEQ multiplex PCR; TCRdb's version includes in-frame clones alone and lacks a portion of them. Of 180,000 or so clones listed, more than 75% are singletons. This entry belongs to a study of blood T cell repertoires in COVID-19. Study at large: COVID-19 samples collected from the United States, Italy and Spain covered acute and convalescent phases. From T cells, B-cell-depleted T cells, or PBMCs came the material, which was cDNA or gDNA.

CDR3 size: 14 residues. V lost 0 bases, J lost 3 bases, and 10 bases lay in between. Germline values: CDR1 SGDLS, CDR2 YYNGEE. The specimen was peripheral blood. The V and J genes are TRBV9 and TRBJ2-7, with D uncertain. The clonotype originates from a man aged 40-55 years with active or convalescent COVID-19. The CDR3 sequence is CASSVDVLSYEQYF. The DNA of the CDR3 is TGTGCCAGCAGCGTAGACGTCCTTAGCTACGAGCAGTACTTC.